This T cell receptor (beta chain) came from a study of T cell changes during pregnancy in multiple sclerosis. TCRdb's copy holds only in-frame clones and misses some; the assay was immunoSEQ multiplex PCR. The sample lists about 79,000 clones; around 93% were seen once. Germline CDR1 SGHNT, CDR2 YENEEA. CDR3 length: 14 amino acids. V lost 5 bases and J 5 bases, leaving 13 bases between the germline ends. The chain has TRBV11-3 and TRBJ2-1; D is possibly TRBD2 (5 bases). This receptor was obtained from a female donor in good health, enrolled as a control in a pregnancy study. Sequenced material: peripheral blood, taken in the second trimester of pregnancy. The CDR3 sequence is CASSPEAGDNEQFF. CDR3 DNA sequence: TGTGCCAGCAGCCCGGAGGCTGGAGACAATGAGCAGTTCTTC.